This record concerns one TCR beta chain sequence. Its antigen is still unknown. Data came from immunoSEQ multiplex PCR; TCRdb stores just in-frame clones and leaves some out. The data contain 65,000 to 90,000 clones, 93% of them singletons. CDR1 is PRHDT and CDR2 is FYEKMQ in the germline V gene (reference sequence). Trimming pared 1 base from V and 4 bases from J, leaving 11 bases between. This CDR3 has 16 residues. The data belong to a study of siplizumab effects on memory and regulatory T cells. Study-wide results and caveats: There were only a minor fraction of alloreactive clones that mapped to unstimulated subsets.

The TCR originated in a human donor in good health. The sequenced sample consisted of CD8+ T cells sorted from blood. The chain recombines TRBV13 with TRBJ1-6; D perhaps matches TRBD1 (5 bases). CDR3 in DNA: TGTGCCAGCAGCTTAGCCGGGACTACTTATAATTCACCCCTCCACTTT. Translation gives CASSLAGTTYNSPLHF.